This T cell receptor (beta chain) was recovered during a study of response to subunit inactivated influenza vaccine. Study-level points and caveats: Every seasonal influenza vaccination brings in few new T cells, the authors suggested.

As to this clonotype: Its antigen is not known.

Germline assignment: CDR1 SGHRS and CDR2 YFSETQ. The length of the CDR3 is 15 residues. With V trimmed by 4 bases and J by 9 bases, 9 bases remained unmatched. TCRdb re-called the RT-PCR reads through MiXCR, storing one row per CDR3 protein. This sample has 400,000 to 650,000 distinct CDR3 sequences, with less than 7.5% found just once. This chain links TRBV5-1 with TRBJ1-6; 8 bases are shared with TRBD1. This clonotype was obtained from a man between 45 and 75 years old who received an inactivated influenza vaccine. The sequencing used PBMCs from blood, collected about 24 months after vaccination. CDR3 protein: CASSPEGQGGSPLHF. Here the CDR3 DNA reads TGCGCCAGCAGCCCCGAAGGACAGGGCGGTTCACCCCTCCACTTT. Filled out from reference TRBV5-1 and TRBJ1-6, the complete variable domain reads KAGVTQTPRYLIKTRGQQVTLSCSPISGHRSVSWYQQTPGQGLQFLFEYFSETQRNKGNFPGRFSGRQFSNSRSEMNVSTLELGDSALYLCASSPEGQGGSPLHFGNGTRLTVT.